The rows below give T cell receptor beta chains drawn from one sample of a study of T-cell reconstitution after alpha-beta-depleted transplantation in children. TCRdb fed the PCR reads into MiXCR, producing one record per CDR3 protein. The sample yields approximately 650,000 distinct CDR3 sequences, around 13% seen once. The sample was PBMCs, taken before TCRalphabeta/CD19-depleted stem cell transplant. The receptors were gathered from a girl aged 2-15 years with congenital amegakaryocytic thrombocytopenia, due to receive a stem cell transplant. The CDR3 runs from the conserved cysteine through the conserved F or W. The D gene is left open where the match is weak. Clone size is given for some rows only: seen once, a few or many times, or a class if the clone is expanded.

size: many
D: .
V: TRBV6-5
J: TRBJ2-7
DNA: TGTGCCAGCAGTTACTCGAGTATTACCCGGGAGCAGTACTTC
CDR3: CASSYSSITREQYF

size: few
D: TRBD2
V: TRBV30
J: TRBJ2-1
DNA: TGTGCCTGGAGTATCACGGGGGGCTACAATGAGCAGTTCTTC
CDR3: CAWSITGGYNEQFF

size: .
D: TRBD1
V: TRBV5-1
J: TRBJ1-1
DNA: TGCGCCAGCAGCTTGGTGGGACAGGGGGCTCGCACTGAAGCTTTCTTT
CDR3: CASSLVGQGARTEAFF

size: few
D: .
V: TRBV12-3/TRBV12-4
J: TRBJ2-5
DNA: TGTGCCAGCAGACTTTCTTGGGCGGGCCGAGAGACCCAGTACTTC
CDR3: CASRLSWAGRETQYF

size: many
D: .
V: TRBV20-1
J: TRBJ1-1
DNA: TGCAGTGCTAGGGATTTCGAGCCGGAAGCTTTCTTT
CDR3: CSARDFEPEAFF

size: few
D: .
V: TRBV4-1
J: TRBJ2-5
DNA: TGCGCCAGCCACAGTAGCCCGGATCACCAAGAGACCCAGTACTTC
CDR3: CASHSSPDHQETQYF

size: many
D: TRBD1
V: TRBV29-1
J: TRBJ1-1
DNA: TGCAGCGTTGTCCTACAGGGGGCGATCCTGGACACTGAAGCTTTCTTT
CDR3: CSVVLQGAILDTEAFF

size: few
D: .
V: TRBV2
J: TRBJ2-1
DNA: TGTGCCAGCATTCCTGGGAGCTCCTACAATGAGCAGTTCTTC
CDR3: CASIPGSSYNEQFF

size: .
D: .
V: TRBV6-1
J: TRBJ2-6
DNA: TGTGCCAGCAGTGATTCGGGTCGGGCCAACGTCCTGACTTTC
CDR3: CASSDSGRANVLTF

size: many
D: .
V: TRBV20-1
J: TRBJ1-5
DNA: TGCAGTGCTAACCAGGGTGACTCCCTCAATCAGCCCCAGCATTTT
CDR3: CSANQGDSLNQPQHF

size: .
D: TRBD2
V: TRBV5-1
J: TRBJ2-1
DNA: TGCGCCAGCAGCTTGGCCGGGACTAGCGGGGTTGTAACGAAATACAATGAGCAGTTCTTC
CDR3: CASSLAGTSGVVTKYNEQFF

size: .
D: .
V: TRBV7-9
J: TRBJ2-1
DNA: TGTGCCAGTACAGGTGGTTTGGCGTCCTACAATGAGCAGTTCTTC
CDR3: CASTGGLASYNEQFF

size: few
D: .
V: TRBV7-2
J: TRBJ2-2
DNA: TGTGCCAGCATGTGGGGTATCACCGGGGAGCTGTTTTTT
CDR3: CASMWGITGELFF

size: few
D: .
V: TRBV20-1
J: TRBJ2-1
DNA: TGCAGTGCTCCAAGACCAGACTCGTCTTCTGGTGAGCAGTTCTTC
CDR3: CSAPRPDSSSGEQFF

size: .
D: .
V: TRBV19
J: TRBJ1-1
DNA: TGTGCCAGTAGTATCCTACGACAGAACACTGAAGCTTTCTTT
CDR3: CASSILRQNTEAFF

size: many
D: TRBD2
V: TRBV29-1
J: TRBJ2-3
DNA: TGCAGCGTTGACAAAGCGGGAGGGCCTAATACGCAGTATTTT
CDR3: CSVDKAGGPNTQYF

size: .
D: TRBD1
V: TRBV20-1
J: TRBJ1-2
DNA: TGCAGTGCTAGAGATCTCAGGACAGGGAACTATGGCTACACCTTC
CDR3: CSARDLRTGNYGYTF

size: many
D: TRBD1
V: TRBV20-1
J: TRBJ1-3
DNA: TGCAGTGCTAGAGTACCAGGGGGCTCTGGAAACACCATATATTTT
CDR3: CSARVPGGSGNTIYF

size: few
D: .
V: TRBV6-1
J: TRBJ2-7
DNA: TGTGCCAGCAGTCTTTCCCCCCGGGTGGACGACGAGCAGTACTTC
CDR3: CASSLSPRVDDEQYF

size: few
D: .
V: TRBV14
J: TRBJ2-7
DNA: TGTGCCAGCAGCCAAGAACCCGAGCGGCAGTACTTC
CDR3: CASSQEPERQYF